This T cell receptor (beta chain) was captured in a study of cytomegalovirus exposure and HLA in healthy donors. The CDR3 extends over 13 amino acids. V lost 4 bases to trimming and J lost 1 base, with 7 bases between them. Germline CDR1 and CDR2: SGHAT and FQNNGV. Study-level findings and limits: The classifier, whose performance was assessed in both the original and validation cohorts, reportedly diagnosed cytomegalovirus status with high specificity and sensitivity.

Generated by immunoSEQ multiplex PCR, the TCRdb table keeps only in-frame clones and is missing some. The table records 56,000 or so clones, 93% of them present only once. In the case of this clone: Its specificity is not known.

This clonotype was obtained from a woman between 18 and 29 years old in good health and CMV-seropositive. Material: PBMCs. This chain connects TRBV11-2 to TRBJ1-1, with D possibly TRBD1 on 6 matching bases. Here the CDR3 reads CASSSQGNTEAFF. DNA for the CDR3: TGTGCCAGCAGCTCACAGGGGAACACTGAAGCTTTCTTT.